The 10 T cell receptor beta chains given below trace back to one sample, sequenced in a study of blood T cell repertoires in COVID-19. The data were produced by immunoSEQ multiplex PCR, yet TCRdb's version contains in-frame clones alone and is incomplete. The sample lists about 140,000 clones; roughly 85% were seen once. Sequences were obtained from peripheral blood. The receptors shown here come from a man in his fifties with acute or convalescent COVID-19.

This chain links TRBV15 with TRBJ2-3, with D perhaps matching TRBD2 (5 bases). The CDR3 extends over 16 amino acids. Germline V gene data show CDR1 as LNHNV and CDR2 as YYDKDF (reference sequence). V dropped 4 bases and J dropped 3 bases, with 17 bases sitting between them. The CDR3 protein is CATSTQLGIATDTQYF. The CDR3 DNA follows: TGTGCCACCAGCACCCAATTAGGAATAGCGACAGATACGCAGTATTTT.

This CDR3 is CASSPFGEAEAFF. The CDR3, as DNA: TGTGCCAGCAGCCCCTTCGGAGAGGCTGAAGCTTTCTTT. The chain uses TRBV3-1 (or the pseudogene TRBV3-2) and TRBJ1-1; D gene uncertain. The germline V gene has CDR1 LGHDT and CDR2 YNNKEL (reference sequence). Trimming left V 4 bases short and J 6 bases short, with 12 bases between. The CDR3 contains 13 residues.

V gene TRBV5-1 combines with J gene TRBJ1-1; D possibly corresponds to TRBD1 (6 bases). The CDR3 sequence is 16 residues long. Trimming removed 2 bases from V and 4 bases from J, with 18 bases in between. The germline V gene encodes CDR1 SGHRS and CDR2 YFSETQ. The CDR3 loop reads CASSFAATGFFTEAFF. DNA of the CDR3: TGCGCCAGCAGCTTCGCCGCTACAGGGTTTTTCACTGAAGCTTTCTTT.

The chain couples TRBV10-3 to TRBJ2-1, with TRBD2 identical over 8 bases. The CDR3 has 16 amino acids. Per the germline V gene, CDR1 is ENHRY and CDR2 is SYGVKD. Unmatched junction bases numbered 14, after V lost 7 bases and J lost 6 bases. The DNA of the CDR3 is TGTGCCATCAAACCAGGGGAGGCGGGGGGAATCAATGAGCAGTTCTTC. Translated, it gives CAIKPGEAGGINEQFF.

This chain joins TRBV6-5 and TRBJ1-3, with D uncertain. Germline V gives CDR1 MNHEY, CDR2 SVGAGI. Trimming took off 7 bases at V and 2 bases at J, with 3 bases between the two ends. This CDR3 has 11 residues. Written as DNA, the CDR3 is TGTGCCAGCATCGCTGGAAACACCATATATTTT. It specifies CASIAGNTIYF.

J is TRBJ2-5 and V is TRBV3-1 (or the pseudogene TRBV3-2); D possibly corresponds to TRBD2 (5 bases). Trimming left V 4 bases short and J 3 bases short, with 12 bases between. The CDR3 is made up of 14 amino acids. The germline CDR1 and CDR2 sequences are LGHDT and YNNKEL (reference sequence). CDR3 coding DNA: TGTGCCAGCAGCCGTGTCTCCGGGGAAGAGACCCAGTACTTC. Translated: CASSRVSGEETQYF.

The rearrangement links TRBV5-4 to TRBJ1-1; D is possibly TRBD1 (6 bases). This CDR3 spans 15 amino acids. V lost 4 bases to trimming and J lost 5 bases, with 18 bases between them. Germline V gives CDR1 SGHNT, CDR2 YYREEE (reference sequence). The CDR3 DNA reads as TGTGCCAGCAGCCTCAGTTCCGGACAGATGACTGAAGCTTTCTTT. This encodes CASSLSSGQMTEAFF.

V gene TRBV6-5 combines with J gene TRBJ2-7; 8 nucleotides agree with TRBD1. Germline V gene sequence: CDR1 MNHEY, CDR2 SVGAGI. J gave up 6 bases and V 1 base, and 2 bases lay outside the gene matches. The CDR3 is 13 residues long. Here the CDR3 DNA reads TGTGCCAGCAGTTACTGGACAGGGAGCGAGCAGTACTTC. This encodes CASSYWTGSEQYF.

This clone was recorded once. A much larger clone sits a single nucleotide away, making a read error possible. The V gene is TRBV27, the J gene TRBJ1-4; possibly TRBD1 for D (6 bases). Deletions cut 6 bases from V and 11 bases from J, with 19 bases between. The CDR3 is 14 amino acids. CDR1 is MNHEY and CDR2 is SMNVEV in the germline V gene (reference sequence). For the CDR3, the DNA is TGTGCCAGCAGCCTTGGGCCACCAGGGGCCAAACTGTTTTTT. Translated: CASSLGPPGAKLFF.

The rearrangement links TRBV3-1 (or the pseudogene TRBV3-2) to TRBJ2-5; D is possibly TRBD1 (5 bases). The CDR3 is 13 residues long. Trimming removed 4 bases from V and 5 bases from J, with 11 bases in between. CDR1 is LGHDT and CDR2 is YNNKEL in the germline V gene (reference sequence). The CDR3 DNA reads as TGTGCCAGCAGCCCTCAAGGGGTGGAGACCCAGTACTTC. It codes for CASSPQGVETQYF.